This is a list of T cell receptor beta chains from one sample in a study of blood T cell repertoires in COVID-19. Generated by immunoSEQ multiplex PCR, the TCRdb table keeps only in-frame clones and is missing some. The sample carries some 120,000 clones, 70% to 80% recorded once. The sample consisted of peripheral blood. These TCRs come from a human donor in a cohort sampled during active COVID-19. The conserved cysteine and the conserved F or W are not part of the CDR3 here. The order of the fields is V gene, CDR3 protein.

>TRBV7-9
ASSSPGQGRTGELF
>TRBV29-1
SVEDAGGEGPQH
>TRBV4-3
ASSPQGTGELF
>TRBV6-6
ASSLAHHSNQPQH
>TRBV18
ASSPPTGGQWGEQF
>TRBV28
ASSLMGQTNSPLH
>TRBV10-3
ATRPGQGQATREQY
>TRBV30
AWSAPPTGSYEQY
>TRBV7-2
ASSGGGRRAF
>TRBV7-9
ASSFSGQGAGELF
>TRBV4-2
ASSLTSTGELF
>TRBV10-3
AIIPDRGGTEAF
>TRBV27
ASSPGYSNQPQH
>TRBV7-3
ASSLTVGGNIY
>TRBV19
ASSIPSGLYTDTQY
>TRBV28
ASSDQGFDQPQH
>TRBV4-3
ASSPGPLSYEQY
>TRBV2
ASHPGRGSHNEQF
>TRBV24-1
ATSDYRGGELF
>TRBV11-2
ASSWGTGVDTQY
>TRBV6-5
ASRRDRDGGYT
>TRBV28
ASSYRGTQPQH